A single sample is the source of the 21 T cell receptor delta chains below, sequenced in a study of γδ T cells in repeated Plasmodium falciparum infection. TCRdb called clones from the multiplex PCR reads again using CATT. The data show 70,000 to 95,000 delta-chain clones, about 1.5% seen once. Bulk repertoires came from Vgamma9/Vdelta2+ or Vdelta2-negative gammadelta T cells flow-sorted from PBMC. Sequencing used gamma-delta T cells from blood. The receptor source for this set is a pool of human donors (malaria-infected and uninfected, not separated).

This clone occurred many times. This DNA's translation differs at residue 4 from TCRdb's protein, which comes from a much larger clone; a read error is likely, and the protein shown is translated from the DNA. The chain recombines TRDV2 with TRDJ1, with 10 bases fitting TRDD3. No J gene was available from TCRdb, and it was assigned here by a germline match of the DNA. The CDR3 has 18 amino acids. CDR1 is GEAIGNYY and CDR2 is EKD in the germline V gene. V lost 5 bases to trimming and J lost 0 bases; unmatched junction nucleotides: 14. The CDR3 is CACGLRNVGDTYTDKLIF. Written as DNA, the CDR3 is TGTGCCTGTGGCTTAAGGAACGTGGGGGATACTTACACCGATAAACTCATCTTT.

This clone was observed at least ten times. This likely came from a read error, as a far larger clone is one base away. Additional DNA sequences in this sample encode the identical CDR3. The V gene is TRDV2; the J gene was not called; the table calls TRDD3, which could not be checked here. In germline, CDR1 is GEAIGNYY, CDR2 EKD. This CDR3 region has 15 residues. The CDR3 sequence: CACDPLGSGRDKLIF. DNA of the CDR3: TGTGCCTGTGACCCCCTGGGGAGCGGACGCGATAAACTCATCTTC.

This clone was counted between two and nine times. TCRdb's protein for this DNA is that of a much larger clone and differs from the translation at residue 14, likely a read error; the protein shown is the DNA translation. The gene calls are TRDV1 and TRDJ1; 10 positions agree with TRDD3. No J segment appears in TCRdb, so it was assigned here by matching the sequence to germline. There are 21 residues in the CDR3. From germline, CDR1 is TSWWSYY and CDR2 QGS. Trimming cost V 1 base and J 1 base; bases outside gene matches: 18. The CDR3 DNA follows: TGTGCTCTTGGGGAACCAACTCGTCCCAACTACTGGGGGATGCGCACCGATAAACTCATCTTT. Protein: CALGEPTRPNYWGMRTDKLIF.

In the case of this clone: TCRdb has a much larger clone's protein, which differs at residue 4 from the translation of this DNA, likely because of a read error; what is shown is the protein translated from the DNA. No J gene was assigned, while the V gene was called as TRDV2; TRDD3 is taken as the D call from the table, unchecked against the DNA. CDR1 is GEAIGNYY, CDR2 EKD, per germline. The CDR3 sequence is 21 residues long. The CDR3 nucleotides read TGTGCCTGTGGCACCGACAACTGGGGGATACGCGTCTTACCAATCACACCCCCTCGGATCTTT. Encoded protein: CACGTDNWGIRVLPITPPRIF.

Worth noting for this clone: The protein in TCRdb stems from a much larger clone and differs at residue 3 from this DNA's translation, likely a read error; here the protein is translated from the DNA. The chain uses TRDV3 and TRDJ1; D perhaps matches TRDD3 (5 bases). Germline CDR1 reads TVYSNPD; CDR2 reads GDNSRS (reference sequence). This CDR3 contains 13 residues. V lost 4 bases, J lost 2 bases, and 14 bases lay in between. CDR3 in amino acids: CAYLAPGTDKLIF. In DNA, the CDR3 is TGTGCCTACCTAGCCCCTGGGACCGATAAACTCATCTTT.

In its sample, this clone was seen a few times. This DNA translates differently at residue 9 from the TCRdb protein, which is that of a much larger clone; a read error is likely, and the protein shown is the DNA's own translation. CDR3 in amino acids: CALEIYLRTPVGPTDKLIF. CDR3 coding DNA: TGTGCTCTTGAGATATACCTACGTACACCAGTGGGACCCACCGATAAACTCATCTTT. The chain links TRDV1 to TRDJ1; perhaps TRDD2 as D (5 bases). Assignment of the J gene here rests on matching the DNA to germline, because TCRdb gives none. With 7 bases removed from V and 1 base from J, the gap between germline ends came to 28 bases. The CDR3 is 19 amino acids. In germline, CDR1 is TSWWSYY, CDR2 QGS.

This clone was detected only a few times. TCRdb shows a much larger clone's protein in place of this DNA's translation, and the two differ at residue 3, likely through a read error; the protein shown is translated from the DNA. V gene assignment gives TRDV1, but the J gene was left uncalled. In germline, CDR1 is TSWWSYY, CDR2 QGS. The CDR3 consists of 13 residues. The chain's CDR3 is CAPGGSSVGWLIF. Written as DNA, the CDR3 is TGTGCTCCTGGGGGGTCTTCCGTGGGATGGCTCATCTTT.

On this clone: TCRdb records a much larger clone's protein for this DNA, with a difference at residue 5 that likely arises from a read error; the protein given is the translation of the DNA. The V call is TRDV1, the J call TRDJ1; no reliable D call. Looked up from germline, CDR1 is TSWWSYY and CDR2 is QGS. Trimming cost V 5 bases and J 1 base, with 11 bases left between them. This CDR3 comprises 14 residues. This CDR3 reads CALGKRGPTDKLIF. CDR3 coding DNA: TGTGCTCTTGGGAAACGGGGCCCCACCGATAAACTCATCTTT.

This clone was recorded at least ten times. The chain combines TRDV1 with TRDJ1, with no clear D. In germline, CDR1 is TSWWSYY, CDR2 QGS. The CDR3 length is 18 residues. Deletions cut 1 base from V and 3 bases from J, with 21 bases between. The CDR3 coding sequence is TGTGCTCTTGGGGAACAAAGGCTTCGCCCAGCTGAGGCCGATAAACTCATCTTT. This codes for CALGEQRLRPAEADKLIF.

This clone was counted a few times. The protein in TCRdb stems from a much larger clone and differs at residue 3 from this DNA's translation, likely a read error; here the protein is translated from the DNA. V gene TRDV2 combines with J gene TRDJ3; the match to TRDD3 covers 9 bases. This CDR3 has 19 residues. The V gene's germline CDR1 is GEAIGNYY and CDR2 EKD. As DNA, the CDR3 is TGTGCCTTTGACACCAAGGACTGGGGGAGCTCCTGGGACACCCGACAGATGTTTTTC. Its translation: CAFDTKDWGSSWDTRQMFF.

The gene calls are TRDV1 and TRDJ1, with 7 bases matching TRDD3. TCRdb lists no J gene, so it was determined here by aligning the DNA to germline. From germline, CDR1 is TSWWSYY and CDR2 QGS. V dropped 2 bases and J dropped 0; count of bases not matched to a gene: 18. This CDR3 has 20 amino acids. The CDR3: CALGEAPGVTGDLYTDKLIF. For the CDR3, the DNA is TGTGCTCTTGGGGAAGCCCCGGGGGTTACTGGGGATCTATACACCGATAAACTCATCTTT.

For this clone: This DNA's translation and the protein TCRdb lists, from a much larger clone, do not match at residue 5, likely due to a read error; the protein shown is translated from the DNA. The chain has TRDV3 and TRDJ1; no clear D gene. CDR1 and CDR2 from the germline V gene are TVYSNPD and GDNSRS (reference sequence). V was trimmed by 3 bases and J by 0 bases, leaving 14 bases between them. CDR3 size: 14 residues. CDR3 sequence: CAFGSGRYTDKLIF. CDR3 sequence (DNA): TGTGCCTTCGGTTCTGGTCGGTACACCGATAAACTCATCTTT.

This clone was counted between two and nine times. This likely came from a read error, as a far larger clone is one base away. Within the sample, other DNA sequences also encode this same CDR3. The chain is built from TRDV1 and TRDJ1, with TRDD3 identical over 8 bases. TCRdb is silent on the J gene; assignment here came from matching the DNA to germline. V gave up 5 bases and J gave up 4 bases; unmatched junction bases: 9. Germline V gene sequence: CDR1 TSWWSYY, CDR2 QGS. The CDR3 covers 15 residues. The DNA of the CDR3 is TGTGCTCTTGGGTTTTATTGGGGATACAGCGATAAACTCATCTTT. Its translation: CALGFYWGYSDKLIF.

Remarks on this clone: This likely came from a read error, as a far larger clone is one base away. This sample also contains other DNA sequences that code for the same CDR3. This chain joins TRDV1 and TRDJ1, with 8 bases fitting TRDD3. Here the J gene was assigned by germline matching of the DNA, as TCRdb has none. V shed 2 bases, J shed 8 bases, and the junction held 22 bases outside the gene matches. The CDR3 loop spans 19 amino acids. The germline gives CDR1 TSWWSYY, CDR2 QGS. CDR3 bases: TGTGCTCTTGGGGAAGCGTCGAGTCCTAACTACTGGGGGGGCTACAAACTCATCTTT. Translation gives CALGEASSPNYWGGYKLIF.

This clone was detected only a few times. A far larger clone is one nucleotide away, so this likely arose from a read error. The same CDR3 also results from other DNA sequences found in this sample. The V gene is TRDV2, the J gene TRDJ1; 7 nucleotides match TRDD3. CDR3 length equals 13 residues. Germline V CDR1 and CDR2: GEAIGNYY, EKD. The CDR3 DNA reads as TGTGCCTGTGACACCTGGGGGACCGATAAGCTCATCTTT. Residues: CACDTWGTDKLIF.

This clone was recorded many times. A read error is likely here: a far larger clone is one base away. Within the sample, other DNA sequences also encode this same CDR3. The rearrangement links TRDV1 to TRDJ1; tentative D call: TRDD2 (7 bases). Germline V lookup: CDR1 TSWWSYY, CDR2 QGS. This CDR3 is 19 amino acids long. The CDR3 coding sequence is TGTGCCCTTGGGGATGACTATACGTGGGGGTTCCTACCCACCGATAAACTCATCTTT. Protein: CALGDDYTWGFLPTDKLIF.

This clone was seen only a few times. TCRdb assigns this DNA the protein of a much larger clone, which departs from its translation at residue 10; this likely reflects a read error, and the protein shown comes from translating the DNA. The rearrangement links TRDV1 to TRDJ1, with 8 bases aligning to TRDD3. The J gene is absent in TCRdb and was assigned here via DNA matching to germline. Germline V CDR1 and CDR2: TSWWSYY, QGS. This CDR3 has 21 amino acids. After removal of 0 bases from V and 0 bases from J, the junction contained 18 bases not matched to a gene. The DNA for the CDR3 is TGTGCTCTTGGGGAACTTCACAGTCCTGCATGGCTGGGGGACGACACCGATAAACTCATCTTT. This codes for CALGELHSPAWLGDDTDKLIF.

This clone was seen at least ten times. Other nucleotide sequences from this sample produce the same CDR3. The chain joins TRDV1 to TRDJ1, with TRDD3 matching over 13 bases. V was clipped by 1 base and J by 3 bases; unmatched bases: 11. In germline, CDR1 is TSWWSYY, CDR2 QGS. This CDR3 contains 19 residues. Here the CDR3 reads CALGEQPYWGIRRSDKLIF. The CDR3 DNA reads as TGTGCTCTTGGGGAACAACCGTACTGGGGGATACGTCGGTCCGATAAACTCATCTTT.

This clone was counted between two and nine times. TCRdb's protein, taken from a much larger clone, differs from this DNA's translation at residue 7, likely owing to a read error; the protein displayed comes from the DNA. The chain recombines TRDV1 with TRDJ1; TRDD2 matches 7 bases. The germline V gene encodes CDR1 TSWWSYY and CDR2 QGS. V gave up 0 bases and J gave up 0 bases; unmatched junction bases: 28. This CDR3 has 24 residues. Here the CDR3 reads CALGELSLSYLLHYPPSYTDKLIF. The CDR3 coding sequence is TGTGCTCTTGGGGAACTCAGTCTTTCCTACTTACTCCATTACCCCCCCTCGTACACCGATAAACTCATCTTT.

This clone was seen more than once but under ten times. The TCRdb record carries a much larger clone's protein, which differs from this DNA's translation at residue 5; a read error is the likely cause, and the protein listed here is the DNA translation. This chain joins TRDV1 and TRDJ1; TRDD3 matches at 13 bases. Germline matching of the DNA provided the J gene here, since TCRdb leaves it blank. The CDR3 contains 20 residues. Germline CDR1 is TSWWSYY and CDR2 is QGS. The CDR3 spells CALGKLAPYWGIRGTDKLIF. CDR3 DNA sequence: TGTGCTCTTGGGAAACTGGCTCCTTACTGGGGGATACGGGGAACCGATAAACTCATCTTT.

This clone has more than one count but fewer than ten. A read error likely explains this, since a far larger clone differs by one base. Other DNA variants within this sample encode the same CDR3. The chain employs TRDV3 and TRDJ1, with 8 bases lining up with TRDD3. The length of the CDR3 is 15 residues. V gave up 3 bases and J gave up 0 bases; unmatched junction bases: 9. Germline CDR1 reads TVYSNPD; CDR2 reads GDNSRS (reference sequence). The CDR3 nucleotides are TGTGCCTTCCAGGCTGGGGGAATATACACCGATAAACTCATCTTT. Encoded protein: CAFQAGGIYTDKLIF.